This T cell receptor (beta chain) was recovered during a study of blood T cell repertoires in COVID-19. The germline V gene encodes CDR1 KGHDR and CDR2 SFDVKD. The CDR3 has 15 residues. Deletions cut 3 bases from V and 4 bases from J, with 14 bases between. Assay: immunoSEQ multiplex PCR; the TCRdb copy retains only in-frame clones and omits some. The sample records approximately 250,000 clones, about 87% being singletons. Participants spanned ages roughly 18 to 90 years and resided in roughly 22 US areas. Sequenced material: PBMCs or T cells enriched from blood (not recorded which). V and J are TRBV24-1 and TRBJ2-5; a possible D gene is TRBD2 (5 bases). This TCR derives from a woman aged 35 to 49 with acute COVID-19. CDR3 bases: TGTGCCACCAGTGATCCCCGGACGGCGGGAGAGACCCAGTACTTC. It yields the protein CATSDPRTAGETQYF.